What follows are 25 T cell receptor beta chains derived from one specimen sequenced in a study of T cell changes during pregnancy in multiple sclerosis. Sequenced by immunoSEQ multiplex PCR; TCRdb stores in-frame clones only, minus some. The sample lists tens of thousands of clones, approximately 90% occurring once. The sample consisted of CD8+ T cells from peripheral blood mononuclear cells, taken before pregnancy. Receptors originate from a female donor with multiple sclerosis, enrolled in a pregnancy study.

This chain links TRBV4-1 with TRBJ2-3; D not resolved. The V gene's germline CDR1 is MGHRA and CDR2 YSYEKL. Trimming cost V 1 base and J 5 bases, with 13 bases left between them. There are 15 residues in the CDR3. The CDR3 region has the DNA TGCGCCAGCAGCCAAGTTGGTCTAGGTGGAGATACGCAGTATTTT. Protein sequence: CASSQVGLGGDTQYF.

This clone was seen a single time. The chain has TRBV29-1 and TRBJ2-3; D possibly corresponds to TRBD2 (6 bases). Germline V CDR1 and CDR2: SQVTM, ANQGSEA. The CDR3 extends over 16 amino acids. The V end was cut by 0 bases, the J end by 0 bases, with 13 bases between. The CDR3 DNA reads TGCAGCGTTGAAGATGAGTGGGGGACTAGCACAGATACGCAGTATTTT. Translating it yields CSVEDEWGTSTDTQYF.

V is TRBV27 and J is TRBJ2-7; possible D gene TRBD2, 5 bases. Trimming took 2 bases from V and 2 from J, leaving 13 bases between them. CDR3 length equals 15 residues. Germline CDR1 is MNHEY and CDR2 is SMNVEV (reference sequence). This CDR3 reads CASSLGRGGAYEQYF. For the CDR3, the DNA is TGTGCCAGCAGTTTAGGCCGGGGTGGAGCCTACGAGCAGTACTTC.

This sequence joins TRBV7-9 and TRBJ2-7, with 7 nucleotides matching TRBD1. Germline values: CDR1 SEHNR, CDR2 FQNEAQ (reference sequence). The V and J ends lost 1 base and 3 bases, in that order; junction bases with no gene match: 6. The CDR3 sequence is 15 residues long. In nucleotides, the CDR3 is TGTGCCAGCAGCTTAGGACAGGGCTTAAACTACGAGCAGTACTTC. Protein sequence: CASSLGQGLNYEQYF. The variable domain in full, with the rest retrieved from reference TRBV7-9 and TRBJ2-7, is DTGVSQNPRHKITKRGQNVTFRCDPISEHNRLYWYRQTLGQGPEFLTYFQNEAQLEKSRLLSDRFSAERPKGSFSTLEIQRTEQGDSAMYLCASSLGQGLNYEQYFGPGTRLTVT.

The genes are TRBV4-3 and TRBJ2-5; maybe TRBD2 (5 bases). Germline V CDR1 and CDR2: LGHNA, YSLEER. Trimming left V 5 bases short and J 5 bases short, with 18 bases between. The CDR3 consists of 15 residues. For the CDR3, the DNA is TGCGCCAGCAGCGCGCGGGTCCCCTCACGCGAGACCCAGTACTTC. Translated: CASSARVPSRETQYF.

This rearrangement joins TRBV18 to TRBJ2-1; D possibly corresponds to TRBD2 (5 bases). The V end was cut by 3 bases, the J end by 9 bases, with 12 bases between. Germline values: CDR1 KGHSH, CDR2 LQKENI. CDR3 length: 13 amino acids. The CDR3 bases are TGTGCCAGCTCACCTTACGGGGATTTTGAGCAGTTCTTC. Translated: CASSPYGDFEQFF.

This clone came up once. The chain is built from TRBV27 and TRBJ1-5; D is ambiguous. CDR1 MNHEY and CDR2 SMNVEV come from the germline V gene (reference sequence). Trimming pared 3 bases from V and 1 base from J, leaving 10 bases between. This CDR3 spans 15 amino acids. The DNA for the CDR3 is TGTGCCAGCAGTTTCGGGGTAGGAAGCAATCAGCCCCAGCATTTT. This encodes CASSFGVGSNQPQHF.

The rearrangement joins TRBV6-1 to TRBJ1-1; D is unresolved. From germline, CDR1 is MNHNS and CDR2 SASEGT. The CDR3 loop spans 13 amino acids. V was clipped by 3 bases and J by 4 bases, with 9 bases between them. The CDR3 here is CASSEYGSTEAFF. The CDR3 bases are TGTGCCAGCAGTGAGTACGGGTCCACTGAAGCTTTCTTT.

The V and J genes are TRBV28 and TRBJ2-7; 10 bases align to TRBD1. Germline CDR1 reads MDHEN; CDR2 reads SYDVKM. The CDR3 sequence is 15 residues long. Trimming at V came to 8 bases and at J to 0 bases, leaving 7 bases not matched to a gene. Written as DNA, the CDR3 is TGTGCCAGCCTAACCTGGACAGGGGGCTCCTACGAGCAGTACTTC. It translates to CASLTWTGGSYEQYF.

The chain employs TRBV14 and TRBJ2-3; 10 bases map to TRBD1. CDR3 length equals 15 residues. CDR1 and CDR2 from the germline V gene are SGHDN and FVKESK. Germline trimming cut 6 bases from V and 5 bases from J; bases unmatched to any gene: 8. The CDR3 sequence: CASRPRGTGEDTQYF. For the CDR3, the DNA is TGTGCCAGCAGACCAAGGGGGACAGGGGAAGATACGCAGTATTTT.

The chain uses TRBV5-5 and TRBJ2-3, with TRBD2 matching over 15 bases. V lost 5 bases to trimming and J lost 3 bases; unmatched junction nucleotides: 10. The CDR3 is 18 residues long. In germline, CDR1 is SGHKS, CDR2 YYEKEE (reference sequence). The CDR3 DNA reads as TGTGCCAGCAGACTCCCGGGACTAGCGGGGGGCGGGACAGATACGCAGTATTTT. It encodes CASRLPGLAGGGTDTQYF. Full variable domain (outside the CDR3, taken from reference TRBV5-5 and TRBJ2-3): DAGVTQSPTHLIKTRGQQVTLRCSPISGHKSVSWYQQVLGQGPQFIFQYYEKEERGRGNFPDRFSARQFPNYSSELNVNALLLGDSALYLCASRLPGLAGGGTDTQYFGPGTRLTVL.

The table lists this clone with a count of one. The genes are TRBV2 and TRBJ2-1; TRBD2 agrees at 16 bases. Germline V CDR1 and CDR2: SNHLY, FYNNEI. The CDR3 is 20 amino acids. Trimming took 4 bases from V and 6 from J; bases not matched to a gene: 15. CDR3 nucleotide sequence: TGTGCCAGCAGTGGGGACCGCGGGACTAGCGGGAGGGCCCAACTCAATGAGCAGTTCTTC. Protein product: CASSGDRGTSGRAQLNEQFF.

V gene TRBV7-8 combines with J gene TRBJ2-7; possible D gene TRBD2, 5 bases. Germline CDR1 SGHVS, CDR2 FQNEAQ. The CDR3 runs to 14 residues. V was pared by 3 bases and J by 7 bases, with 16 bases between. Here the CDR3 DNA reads TGTGCCAGCAGCTTCTTACCCCAATCGGGGGAGCAGTACTTC. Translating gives CASSFLPQSGEQYF. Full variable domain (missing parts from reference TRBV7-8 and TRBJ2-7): GAGVSQSPRYKVAKRGQDVALRCDPISGHVSLFWYQQALGQGPEFLTYFQNEAQLDKSGLPSDRFFAERPEGSVSTLKIQRTQQEDSAVYLCASSFLPQSGEQYFGPGTRLTVT.

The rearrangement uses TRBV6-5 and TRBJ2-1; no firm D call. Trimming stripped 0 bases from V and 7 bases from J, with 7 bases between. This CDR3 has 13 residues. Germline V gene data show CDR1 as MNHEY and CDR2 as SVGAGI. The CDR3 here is CASSYSVGNEQFF. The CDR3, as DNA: TGTGCCAGCAGTTACTCGGTCGGTAATGAGCAGTTCTTC.

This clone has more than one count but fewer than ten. The CDR3, as DNA: TGCAGTGCTAGAGATGGGATGGACAGGTTCTTT. Translating it yields CSARDGMDRFF. The chain employs TRBV20-1 and TRBJ1-1, with 7 bases identical to TRBD1. Per germline, CDR1 DFQATT and CDR2 SNEGSKA (reference sequence). V shed 0 bases, J shed 14 bases, and the junction held 6 bases outside the gene matches. The CDR3 covers 11 residues.

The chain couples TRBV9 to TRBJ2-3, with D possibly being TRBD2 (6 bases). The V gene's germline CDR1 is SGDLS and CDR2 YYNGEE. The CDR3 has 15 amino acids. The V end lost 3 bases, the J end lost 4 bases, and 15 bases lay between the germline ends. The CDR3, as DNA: TGTGCCAGCAGCGAGGAACCAGCGGGCTCAGATACGCAGTATTTT. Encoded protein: CASSEEPAGSDTQYF.

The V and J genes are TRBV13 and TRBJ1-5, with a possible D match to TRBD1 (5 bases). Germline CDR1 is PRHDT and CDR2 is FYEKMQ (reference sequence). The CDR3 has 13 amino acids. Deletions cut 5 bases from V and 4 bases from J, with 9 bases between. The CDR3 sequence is CASSAGPNQPQHF. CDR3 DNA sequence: TGTGCCAGCAGCGCGGGACCGAATCAGCCCCAGCATTTT.

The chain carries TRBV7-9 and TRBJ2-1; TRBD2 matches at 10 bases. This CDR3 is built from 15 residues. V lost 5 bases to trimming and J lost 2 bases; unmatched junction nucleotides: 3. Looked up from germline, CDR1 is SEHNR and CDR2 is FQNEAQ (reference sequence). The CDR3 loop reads CASSRTSGPYNEQFF. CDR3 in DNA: TGTGCCAGCAGCCGGACTAGCGGCCCCTACAATGAGCAGTTCTTC.

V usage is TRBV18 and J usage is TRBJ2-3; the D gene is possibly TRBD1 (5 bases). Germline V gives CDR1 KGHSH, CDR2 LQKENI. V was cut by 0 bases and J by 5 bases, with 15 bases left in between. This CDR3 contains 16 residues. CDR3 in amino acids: CASSPPPGHPRDTQYF. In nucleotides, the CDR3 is TGTGCCAGCTCACCACCGCCAGGACATCCTAGAGATACGCAGTATTTT. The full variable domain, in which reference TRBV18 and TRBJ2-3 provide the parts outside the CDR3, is NAGVMQNPRHLVRRRGQEARLRCSPMKGHSHVYWYRQLPEEGLKFMVYLQKENIIDESGMPKERFSAEFPKEGPSILRIQQVVRGDSAAYFCASSPPPGHPRDTQYFGPGTRLTVL.

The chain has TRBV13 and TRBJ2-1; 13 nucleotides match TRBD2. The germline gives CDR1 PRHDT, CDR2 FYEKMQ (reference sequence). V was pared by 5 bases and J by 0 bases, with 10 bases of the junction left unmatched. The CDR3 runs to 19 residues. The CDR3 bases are TGTGCCAGCAGCCCCACGGGGAGGACTAGCGGGAGCTCCTACAATGAGCAGTTCTTC. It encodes CASSPTGRTSGSSYNEQFF.

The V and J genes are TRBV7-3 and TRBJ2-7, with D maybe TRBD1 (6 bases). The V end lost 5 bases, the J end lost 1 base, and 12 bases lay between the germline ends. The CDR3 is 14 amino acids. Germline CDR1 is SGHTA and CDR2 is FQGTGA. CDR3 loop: CASSPEGESYEQYF. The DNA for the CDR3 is TGTGCCAGCAGCCCCGAGGGGGAATCCTACGAGCAGTACTTC.

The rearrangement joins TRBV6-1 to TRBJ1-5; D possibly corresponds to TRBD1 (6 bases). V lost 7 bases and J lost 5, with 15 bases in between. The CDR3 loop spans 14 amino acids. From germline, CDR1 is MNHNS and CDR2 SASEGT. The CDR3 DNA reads TGTGCCAGCACTTCGGTACAGGGCTATCAGCCCCAGCATTTT. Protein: CASTSVQGYQPQHF.

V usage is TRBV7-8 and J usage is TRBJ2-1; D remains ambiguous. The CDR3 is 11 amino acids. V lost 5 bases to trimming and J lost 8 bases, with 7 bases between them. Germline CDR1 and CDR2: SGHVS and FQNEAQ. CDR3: CASSLGDEQFF. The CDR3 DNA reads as TGTGCCAGCAGCCTGGGCGATGAGCAGTTCTTC.

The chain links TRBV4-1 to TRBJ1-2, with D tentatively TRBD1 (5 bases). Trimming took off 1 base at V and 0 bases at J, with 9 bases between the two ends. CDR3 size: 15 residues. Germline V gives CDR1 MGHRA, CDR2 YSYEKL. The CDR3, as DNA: TGCGCCAGCAGCCAAGGACAGCAGCCTAACTATGGCTACACCTTC. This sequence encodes CASSQGQQPNYGYTF.

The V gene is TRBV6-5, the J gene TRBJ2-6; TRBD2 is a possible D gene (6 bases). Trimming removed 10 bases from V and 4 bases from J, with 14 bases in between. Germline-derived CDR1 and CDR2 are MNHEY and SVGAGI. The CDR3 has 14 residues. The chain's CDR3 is CATLGRFGANVLTF. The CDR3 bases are TGTGCCACCTTGGGGAGGTTCGGGGCCAACGTCCTGACTTTC.